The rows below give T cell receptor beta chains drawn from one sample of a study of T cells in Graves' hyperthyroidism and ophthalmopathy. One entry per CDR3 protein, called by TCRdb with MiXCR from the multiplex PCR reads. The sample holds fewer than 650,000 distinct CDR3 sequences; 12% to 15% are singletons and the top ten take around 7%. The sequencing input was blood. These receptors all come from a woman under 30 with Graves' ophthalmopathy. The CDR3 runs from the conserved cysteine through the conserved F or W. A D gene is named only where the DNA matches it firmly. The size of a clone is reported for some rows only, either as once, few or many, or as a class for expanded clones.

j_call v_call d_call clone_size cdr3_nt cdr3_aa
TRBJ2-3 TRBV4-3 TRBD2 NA TGCGCCAGCAGCCAAGATGTCTTAGCGGGGAGCGTGCAGTATTTT CASSQDVLAGSVQYF
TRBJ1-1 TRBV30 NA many TGTGCCTGGAATTCTCCCACTGAAGCTTTCTTT CAWNSPTEAFF
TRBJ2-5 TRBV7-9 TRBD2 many TGTGCCAGCAGCCTTCATTGGACTAGCGGGATCCAAGAGACCCAGTACTTC CASSLHWTSGIQETQYF
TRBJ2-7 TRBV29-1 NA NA TGCAGCGTTGAAGGCCCGTCCTACGAGCAGTACTTC CSVEGPSYEQYF
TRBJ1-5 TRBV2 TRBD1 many TGTGCCAGCACCGGCGGACAGGGGGACAATCAGCCCCAGCATTTT CASTGGQGDNQPQHF
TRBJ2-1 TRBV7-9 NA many TGTGCCAGCAGCTTCCTGACCAATGAGCAGTTCTTC CASSFLTNEQFF
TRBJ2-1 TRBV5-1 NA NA TGCGCCGGCAGCTTGGTACAGCGCAACTACAATGAGCAGTTCTTC CAGSLVQRNYNEQFF
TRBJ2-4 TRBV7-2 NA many TGTGCCAGCAGCTTAGTTTTGGCTCCCGGAACCAAAAACATTCAGTACTTC CASSLVLAPGTKNIQYF
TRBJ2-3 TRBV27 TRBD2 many TGTGCCAGCACTTGGGCGGGACTAGCGGGAGAAGATACGCAGTATTTT CASTWAGLAGEDTQYF
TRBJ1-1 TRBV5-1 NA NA TGCGCCAGCAGCCCGGAGGCCCCAGATGAAGCTTTCTTT CASSPEAPDEAFF